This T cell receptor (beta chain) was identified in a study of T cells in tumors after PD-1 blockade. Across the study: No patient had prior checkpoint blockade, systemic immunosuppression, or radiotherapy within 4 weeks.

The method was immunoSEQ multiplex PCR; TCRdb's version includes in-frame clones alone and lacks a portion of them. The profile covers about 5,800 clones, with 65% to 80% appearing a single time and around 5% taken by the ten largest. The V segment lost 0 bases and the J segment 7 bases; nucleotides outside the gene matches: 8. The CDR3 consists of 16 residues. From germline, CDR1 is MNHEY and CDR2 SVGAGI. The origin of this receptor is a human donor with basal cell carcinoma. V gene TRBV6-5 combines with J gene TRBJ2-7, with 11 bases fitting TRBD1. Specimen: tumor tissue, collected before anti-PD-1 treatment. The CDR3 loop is CASSYSRVDRGHEQYF. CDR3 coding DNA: TGTGCCAGCAGTTACTCGAGGGTGGACAGGGGGCATGAGCAGTACTTC.